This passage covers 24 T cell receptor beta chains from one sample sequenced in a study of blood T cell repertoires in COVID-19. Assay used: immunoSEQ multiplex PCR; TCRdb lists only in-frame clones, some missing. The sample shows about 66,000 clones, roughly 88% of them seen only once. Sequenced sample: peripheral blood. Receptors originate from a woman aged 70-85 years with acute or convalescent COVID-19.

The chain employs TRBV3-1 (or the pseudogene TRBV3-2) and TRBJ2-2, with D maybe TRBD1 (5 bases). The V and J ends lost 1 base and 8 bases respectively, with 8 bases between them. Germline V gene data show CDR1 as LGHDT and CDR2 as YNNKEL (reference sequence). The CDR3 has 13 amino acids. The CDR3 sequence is CASSQAGRGELFF. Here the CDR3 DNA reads TGTGCCAGCAGCCAAGCAGGGCGGGGGGAGCTGTTTTTT.

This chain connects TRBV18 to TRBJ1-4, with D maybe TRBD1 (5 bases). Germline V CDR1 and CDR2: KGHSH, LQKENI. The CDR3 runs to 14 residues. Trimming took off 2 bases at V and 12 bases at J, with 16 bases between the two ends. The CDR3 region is CASSPGPGGLELFF. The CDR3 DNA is TGTGCCAGCTCACCAGGGCCGGGGGGATTGGAACTGTTTTTT. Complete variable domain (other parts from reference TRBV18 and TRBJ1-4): NAGVMQNPRHLVRRRGQEARLRCSPMKGHSHVYWYRQLPEEGLKFMVYLQKENIIDESGMPKERFSAEFPKEGPSILRIQQVVRGDSAAYFCASSPGPGGLELFFGSGTQLSVL.

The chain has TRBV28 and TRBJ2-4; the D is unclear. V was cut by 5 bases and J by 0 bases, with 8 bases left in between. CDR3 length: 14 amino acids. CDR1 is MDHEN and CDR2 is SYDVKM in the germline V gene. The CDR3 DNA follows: TGTGCCAGCAGTAAAGCCATAGCCAAAAACATTCAGTACTTC. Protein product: CASSKAIAKNIQYF.

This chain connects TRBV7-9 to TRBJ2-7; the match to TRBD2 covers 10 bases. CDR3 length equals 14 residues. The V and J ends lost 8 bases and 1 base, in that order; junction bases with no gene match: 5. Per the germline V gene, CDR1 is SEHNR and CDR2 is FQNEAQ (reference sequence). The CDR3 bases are TGTGCCAGCGGGGATAGCGGGGGGTCCTACGAGCAGTACTTC. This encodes CASGDSGGSYEQYF.

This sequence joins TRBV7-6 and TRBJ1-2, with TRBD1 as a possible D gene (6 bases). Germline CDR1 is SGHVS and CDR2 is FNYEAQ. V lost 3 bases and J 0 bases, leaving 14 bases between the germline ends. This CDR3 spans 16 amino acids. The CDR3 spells CASSFGQGNTNYGYTF. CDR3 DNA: TGTGCCAGCAGCTTTGGGCAGGGGAATACTAACTATGGCTACACCTTC.

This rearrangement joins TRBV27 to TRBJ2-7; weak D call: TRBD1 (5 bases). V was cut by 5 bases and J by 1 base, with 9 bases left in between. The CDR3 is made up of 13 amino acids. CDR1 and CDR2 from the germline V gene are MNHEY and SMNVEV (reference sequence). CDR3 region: CASSPKGSYEQYF. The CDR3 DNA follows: TGTGCCAGCAGTCCGAAGGGGTCCTACGAGCAGTACTTC.

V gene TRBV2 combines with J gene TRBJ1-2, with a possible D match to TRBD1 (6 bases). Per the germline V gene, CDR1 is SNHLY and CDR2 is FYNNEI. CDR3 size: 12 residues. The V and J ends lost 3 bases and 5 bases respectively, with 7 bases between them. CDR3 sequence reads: CASSERGYGYTF. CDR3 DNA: TGTGCCAGCAGTGAGAGGGGGTATGGCTACACCTTC.

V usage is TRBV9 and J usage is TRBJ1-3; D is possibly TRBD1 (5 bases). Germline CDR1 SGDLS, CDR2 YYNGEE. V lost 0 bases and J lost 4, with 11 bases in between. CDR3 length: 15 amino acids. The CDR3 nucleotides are TGTGCCAGCAGCGTAGATTCAGGGTGGGGAAACACCATATATTTT. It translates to CASSVDSGWGNTIYF.

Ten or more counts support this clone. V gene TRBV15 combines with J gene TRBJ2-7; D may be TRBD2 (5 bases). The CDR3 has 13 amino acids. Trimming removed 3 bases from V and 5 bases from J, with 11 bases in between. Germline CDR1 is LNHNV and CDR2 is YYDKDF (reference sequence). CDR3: CATSRGIGDEQYF. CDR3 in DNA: TGTGCCACCAGCAGGGGGATCGGGGACGAGCAGTACTTC.

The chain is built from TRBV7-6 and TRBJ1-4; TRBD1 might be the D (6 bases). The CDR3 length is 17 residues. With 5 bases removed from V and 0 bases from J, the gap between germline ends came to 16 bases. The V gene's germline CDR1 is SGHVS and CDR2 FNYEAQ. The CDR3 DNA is TGTGCCAGCAGCCCAAGGGACAAGTTTACAACTAATGAAAAACTGTTTTTT. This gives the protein CASSPRDKFTTNEKLFF.

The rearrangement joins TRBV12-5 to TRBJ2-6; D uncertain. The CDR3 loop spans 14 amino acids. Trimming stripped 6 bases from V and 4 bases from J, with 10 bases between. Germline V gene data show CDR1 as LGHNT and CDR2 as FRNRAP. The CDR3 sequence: CASGAGEGANVLTF. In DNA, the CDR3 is TGTGCTAGTGGAGCAGGTGAGGGGGCCAACGTCCTGACTTTC.

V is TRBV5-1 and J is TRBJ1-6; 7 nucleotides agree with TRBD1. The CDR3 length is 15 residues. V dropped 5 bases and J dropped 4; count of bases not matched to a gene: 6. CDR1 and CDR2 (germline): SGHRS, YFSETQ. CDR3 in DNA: TGCGCCAGCAGGTCCAGACAGGGTTATAATTCACCCCTCCACTTT. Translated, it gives CASRSRQGYNSPLHF.

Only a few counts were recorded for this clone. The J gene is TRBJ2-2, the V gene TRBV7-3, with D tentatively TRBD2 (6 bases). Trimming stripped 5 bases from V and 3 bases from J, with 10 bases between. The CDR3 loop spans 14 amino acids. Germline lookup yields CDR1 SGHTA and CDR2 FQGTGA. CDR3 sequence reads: CASSPGEHTGELFF. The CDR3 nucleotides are TGTGCCAGCAGCCCGGGGGAGCACACCGGGGAGCTGTTTTTT.

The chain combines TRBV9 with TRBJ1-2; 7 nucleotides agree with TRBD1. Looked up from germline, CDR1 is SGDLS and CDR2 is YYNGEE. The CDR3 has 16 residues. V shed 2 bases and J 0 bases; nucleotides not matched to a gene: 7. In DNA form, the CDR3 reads TGTGCCAGCAGCGTTCACACAGGGGATTCTAACTATGGCTACACCTTC. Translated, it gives CASSVHTGDSNYGYTF.

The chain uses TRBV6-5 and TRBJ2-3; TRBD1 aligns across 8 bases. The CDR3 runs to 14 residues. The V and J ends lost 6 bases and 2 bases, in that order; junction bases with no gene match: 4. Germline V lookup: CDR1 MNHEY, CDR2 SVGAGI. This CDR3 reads CASRRDRYTDTQYF. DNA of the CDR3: TGTGCCAGCAGAAGGGACAGGTACACAGATACGCAGTATTTT.

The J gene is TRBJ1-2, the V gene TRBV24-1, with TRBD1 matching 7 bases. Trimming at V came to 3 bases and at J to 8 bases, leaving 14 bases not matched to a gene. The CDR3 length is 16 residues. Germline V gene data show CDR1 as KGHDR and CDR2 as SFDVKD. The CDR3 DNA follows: TGTGCCACCAGTGATCCCCGGGACAGCCCCTCGAGGGGCTACACCTTC. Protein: CATSDPRDSPSRGYTF.

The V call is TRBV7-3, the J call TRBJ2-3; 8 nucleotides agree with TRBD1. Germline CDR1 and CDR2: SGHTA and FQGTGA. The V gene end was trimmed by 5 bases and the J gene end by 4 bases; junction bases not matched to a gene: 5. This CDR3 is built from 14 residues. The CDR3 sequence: CASSRTGTADTQYF. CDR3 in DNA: TGTGCCAGCAGCCGGACAGGGACAGCAGATACGCAGTATTTT.

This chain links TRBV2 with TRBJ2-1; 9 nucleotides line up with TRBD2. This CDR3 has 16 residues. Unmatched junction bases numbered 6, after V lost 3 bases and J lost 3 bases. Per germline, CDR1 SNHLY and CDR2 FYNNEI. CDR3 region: CASSERGTSSYNEQFF. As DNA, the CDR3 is TGTGCCAGCAGTGAGAGGGGGACTAGCAGCTACAATGAGCAGTTCTTC.

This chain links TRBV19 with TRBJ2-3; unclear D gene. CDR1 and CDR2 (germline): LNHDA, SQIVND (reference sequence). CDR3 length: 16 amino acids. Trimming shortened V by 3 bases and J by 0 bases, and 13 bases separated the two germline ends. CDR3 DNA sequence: TGTGCCAGTAGTATCTCACGGTCTTCTAGCACAGATACGCAGTATTTT. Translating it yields CASSISRSSSTDTQYF.

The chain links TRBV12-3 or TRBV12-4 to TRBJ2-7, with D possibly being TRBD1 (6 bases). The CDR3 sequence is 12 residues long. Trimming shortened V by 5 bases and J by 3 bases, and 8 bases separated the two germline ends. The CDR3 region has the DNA TGTGCCAGCAGTGGGGACATCTACGAGCAGTACTTC. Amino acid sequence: CASSGDIYEQYF.

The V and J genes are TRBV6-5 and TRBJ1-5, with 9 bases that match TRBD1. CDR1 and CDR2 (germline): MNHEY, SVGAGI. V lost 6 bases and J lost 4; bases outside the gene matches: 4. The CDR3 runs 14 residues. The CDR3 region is CASSLGQGNQPQHF. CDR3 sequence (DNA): TGTGCCAGCAGCCTAGGACAGGGGAATCAGCCCCAGCATTTT.

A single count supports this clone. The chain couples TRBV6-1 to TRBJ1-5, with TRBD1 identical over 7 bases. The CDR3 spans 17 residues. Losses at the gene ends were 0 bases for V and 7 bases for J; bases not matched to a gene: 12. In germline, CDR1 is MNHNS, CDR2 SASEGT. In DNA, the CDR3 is TGTGCCAGCAGTGAAGCCGGCAGGTACAGGGGCAGGCAGCCCCAGCATTTT. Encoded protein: CASSEAGRYRGRQPQHF.

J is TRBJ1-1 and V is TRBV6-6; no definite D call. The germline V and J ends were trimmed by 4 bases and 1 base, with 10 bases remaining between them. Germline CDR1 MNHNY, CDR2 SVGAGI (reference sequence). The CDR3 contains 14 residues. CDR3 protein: CASSSPRQNTEAFF. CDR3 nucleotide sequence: TGTGCCAGCAGTTCCCCGAGGCAGAACACTGAAGCTTTCTTT.

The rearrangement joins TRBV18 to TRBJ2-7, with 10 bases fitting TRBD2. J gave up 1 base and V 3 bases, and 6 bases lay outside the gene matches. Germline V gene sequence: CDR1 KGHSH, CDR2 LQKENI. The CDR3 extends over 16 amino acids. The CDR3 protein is CASSPLAGETSYEQYF. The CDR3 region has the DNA TGTGCCAGCTCACCCCTAGCGGGAGAGACGTCCTACGAGCAGTACTTC.